A selection of T cell receptor beta chains follows, all from one sample in a study of low-dose radiotherapy and immunotherapy resistance in tumors. TCRdb independently ran MiXCR on the reads; one entry per CDR3 protein. The sample lists tens of thousands of distinct CDR3 sequences, more than 8% occurring once. The starting material was PBMCs, obtained before treatment. All receptors derive from a male donor with prostate cancer. Both conserved end residues are part of each CDR3. Fields, in order: CDR3 protein, CDR3 DNA, clone size, J gene, V gene, D gene. A D gene is named only where the DNA matches it firmly. Sizes are listed as once, few, many, or a class for an expanded clone.

CASSQVAGGQETQYF | TGTGCCAGCAGCCAAGTAGCGGGAGGGCAGGAGACCCAGTACTTC | many | TRBJ2-5 | TRBV4-2 | TRBD2
CASSQESRSQTQYF | TGTGCCAGCAGCCAAGAGTCACGAAGTCAGACCCAGTACTTC | few | TRBJ2-5 | TRBV3-1 | .
CSVATSGRDTQYF | TGCAGCGTAGCGACTAGCGGTAGAGATACGCAGTATTTT | many | TRBJ2-3 | TRBV29-1 | TRBD2
CASRQNANTGELFF | TGTGCCAGTAGACAGAATGCGAACACCGGGGAGCTGTTTTTT | many | TRBJ2-2 | TRBV19 | .
CASSPQTGLSSYEQYF | TGTGCCAGTAGTCCGCAGACCGGACTTTCCTCCTACGAGCAGTACTTC | many | TRBJ2-7 | TRBV19 | .
CASSPLGLLKNIQYF | TGTGCCAGCAGTCCGCTGGGACTCCTGAAAAACATTCAGTACTTC | many | TRBJ2-4 | TRBV6-8 | .
CASSGGRWQETQYF | TGTGCCAGTAGTGGCGGACGGTGGCAAGAGACCCAGTACTTC | many | TRBJ2-5 | TRBV19 | .
CSVVRDSLSYNEQFF | TGCAGCGTAGTAAGGGACAGCCTCTCCTACAATGAGCAGTTCTTC | many | TRBJ2-1 | TRBV29-1 | TRBD1
CASSQGSRTEAFF | TGTGCCAGCAGCCAAGGGTCTCGCACTGAAGCTTTCTTT | many | TRBJ1-1 | TRBV11-3 | .
CASSEPGSLLNEQFF | TGTGCCAGCAGTGAACCAGGCAGCCTGCTCAATGAGCAGTTCTTC | many | TRBJ2-1 | TRBV25-1 | .
CASSGGTGGYQETQYF | TGCGCCAGCAGCGGCGGGACAGGGGGGTACCAAGAGACCCAGTACTTC | many | TRBJ2-5 | TRBV5-1 | TRBD1
CAWSRQGAGWTGANVLTF | TGTGCCTGGAGCCGACAGGGGGCGGGGTGGACAGGGGCCAACGTCCTGACTTTC | many | TRBJ2-6 | TRBV30 | TRBD1
CATLDVSGANVLTF | TGTGCCACCCTCGATGTCTCTGGGGCCAACGTCCTGACTTTC | many | TRBJ2-6 | TRBV15 | .
CAATGQSIGPSSYEQYF | TGTGCCGCAACCGGGCAATCGATCGGGCCGAGCTCCTACGAGCAGTACTTC | many | TRBJ2-7 | TRBV10-3 | .
CASSPAGISYEQYF | TGTGCCAGCAGCCCTGCCGGGATCTCCTACGAGCAGTACTTC | many | TRBJ2-7 | TRBV7-9 | .
CAWSEGQGYQPQHF | TGTGCCTGGAGTGAGGGACAGGGGTATCAGCCCCAGCATTTT | many | TRBJ1-5 | TRBV30 | TRBD1
CASSPEWGGYNEQFF | TGTGCCAGCAGCCCCGAGTGGGGTGGCTACAATGAGCAGTTCTTC | many | TRBJ2-1 | TRBV7-6 | .
CASSWGTGSSYNEQFF | TGCGCCAGCAGCTGGGGGACCGGGAGCTCCTACAATGAGCAGTTCTTC | many | TRBJ2-1 | TRBV5-1 | .
CASRDTRTEAFF | TGTGCCAGCAGAGATACTCGGACTGAAGCTTTCTTT | many | TRBJ1-1 | TRBV6-2/TRBV6-3 | .
CASSETVWGNQPQHF | TGTGCCAGTAGCGAGACCGTTTGGGGCAATCAGCCCCAGCATTTT | many | TRBJ1-5 | TRBV19 | .
CATSNGGSGMTEAFF | TGTGCCACCAGCAACGGAGGGTCGGGCATGACTGAAGCTTTCTTT | many | TRBJ1-1 | TRBV24-1 | .
CASSIKSDRVRNQPQHF | TGTGCCAGTAGTATTAAGTCGGACAGGGTACGGAATCAGCCCCAGCATTTT | many | TRBJ1-5 | TRBV19 | TRBD1
CASKGTLANTGELFF | TGTGCCAGCAAAGGGACTCTCGCGAACACCGGGGAGCTGTTTTTT | many | TRBJ2-2 | TRBV6-5 | .
CASSLVGTERHEQYF | TGTGCCAGCAGCTTAGTTGGGACAGAACGTCACGAGCAGTACTTC | many | TRBJ2-7 | TRBV7-2 | TRBD1
CASSQVTGSDSEAFF | TGTGCCAGCAGCCAAGTTACAGGCTCTGATTCTGAAGCTTTCTTT | many | TRBJ1-1 | TRBV4-2 | .
CSAQTGRGYTF | TGCAGCGCCCAGACGGGGCGCGGCTACACCTTC | many | TRBJ1-2 | TRBV29-1 | .
CSVTGTSAYEQYF | TGCAGCGTCACCGGGACGTCGGCCTACGAGCAGTACTTC | many | TRBJ2-7 | TRBV29-1 | .
CASSPTTGGSFGTGELFF | TGTGCCAGCAGCCCTACGACAGGGGGCAGTTTCGGTACCGGGGAGCTGTTTTTT | many | TRBJ2-2 | TRBV5-6 | TRBD1
CASSLSSGVETQYF | TGTGCCAGCAGTTTATCGAGCGGTGTAGAGACCCAGTACTTC | few | TRBJ2-5 | TRBV27 | .